What follows is one T cell receptor (beta chain) and its context. Its cognate antigen is unknown. The source of the sample is a study of metastatic and nonmetastatic thyroid tumors. Turning to the study itself: Repertoires of blood and of tissue (tumor or nodule) from malignant and benign thyroid patients were compared.

Trimming cost V 4 bases and J 0 bases; bases outside gene matches: 4. This CDR3 is built from 15 residues. Germline V lookup: CDR1 SGDLS, CDR2 YYNGEE. Each patient went into thyroid surgery without having received any treatment. As handled by the study authors: A papillary thyroid cancer distant-metastasis classifier was built from CDR3 differences across clinicopathological groups. TCRdb re-called the PCR reads through MiXCR. These V and J calls rely on TCRdb rather than the paper's analysis. The repertoire holds some 90,000 clones, about 9.1% seen once, with 8.8% in the top ten. Overall study results and limits: Patients with malignant thyroid tumors reportedly had significantly higher TCR beta diversity than those with benign nodules, in blood and tumor.

The sequenced sample consisted of blood. V is TRBV9 and J is TRBJ2-3, with 8 nucleotides matching TRBD1. The receptor was isolated from a female donor with papillary thyroid cancer or a benign thyroid nodule (not recorded which). Some clones in this sample may be carry-over from other donors' samples. The CDR3 DNA reads TGTGCCAGCAGCTCCCGGGACAGGAGCACAGATACGCAGTATTTT. Residues: CASSSRDRSTDTQYF.